This is a list of T cell receptor beta chains from one sample in a study of neurological immune-mediated disorders. TCRdb re-called the 5' RACE reads through MiXCR, storing one row per CDR3 protein. The table shows tens of thousands of distinct CDR3 sequences, with 12% to 15% occurring only once. Sequenced sample: PBMCs. Receptors originate from a woman between 50 and 59 years old in good health. The CDR3 runs from the conserved cysteine through the conserved F or W. D genes are given only for firm matches. The listing skips clone size in some rows; elsewhere it reads once, few, many or a size class.

V gene	D gene	J gene	clone size	CDR3 protein	CDR3 DNA
TRBV20-1	.	TRBJ2-3	many	CSAQDSGVSPGTQYF	TGCAGTGCTCAAGACTCGGGGGTCTCACCGGGTACGCAGTATTTT
TRBV9	TRBD2	TRBJ2-3	many	CASSVGGSGGMTDTQYF	TGTGCCAGCAGCGTAGGCGGTAGCGGGGGAATGACAGATACGCAGTATTTT
TRBV5-6	.	TRBJ2-1	many	CASSLVSTEQFF	TGTGCCAGCAGCTTGGTTTCCACTGAGCAGTTCTTC
TRBV7-8	.	TRBJ2-1	many	CASRLAPGYSSYNEQFF	TGTGCCAGCAGACTCGCCCCGGGGTACTCCTCCTACAATGAGCAGTTCTTC
TRBV5-1	.	TRBJ1-1	many	CASSLDAGSTFEAFF	TGCGCCAGCAGCTTGGATGCAGGGTCGACTTTTGAAGCTTTCTTT
TRBV5-5	TRBD1	TRBJ1-6	many	CASSLDGQGANSPLHF	TGTGCCAGCAGCTTGGACGGGCAGGGGGCGAATTCACCCCTCCACTTT
TRBV7-2	TRBD1	TRBJ1-6	many	CASSPRSGALGGPYNSPLHF	TGTGCCAGCAGCCCAAGGTCGGGGGCTTTAGGGGGCCCCTATAATTCACCCCTCCACTTT
TRBV5-1	.	TRBJ2-7	many	CASSPGGLVGEQYF	TGCGCCAGCAGCCCCGGTGGTTTGGTGGGCGAGCAGTACTTC
TRBV20-1	TRBD2	TRBJ2-3	many	CSARNSGGSTDTQYF	TGCAGTGCCAGGAATAGCGGGGGGAGCACAGATACGCAGTATTTT
TRBV20-1	.	TRBJ1-3	many	CSASSGAGNTIYF	TGCAGTGCTAGTTCCGGGGCCGGAAACACCATATATTTT
TRBV24-1	.	TRBJ1-3	few	CATSGLRSSGNTIYF	TGTGCCACCAGTGGTCTGCGGAGCTCTGGAAACACCATATATTTT
TRBV7-2	.	TRBJ1-1	many	CASSPGGPAIYTEAFF	TGTGCCAGCAGCCCCGGGGGGCCAGCAATATATACTGAAGCTTTCTTT
TRBV5-1	TRBD2	TRBJ2-5	.	CASSLPSGRAMETQYF	TGCGCCAGCAGCTTGCCTAGCGGGAGGGCCATGGAGACCCAGTACTTC
TRBV7-9	TRBD2	TRBJ2-7	many	CASSEGGASGDYYEQYF	TGTGCCAGCAGCGAAGGGGGGGCTAGCGGGGACTACTACGAGCAGTACTTC
TRBV28	.	TRBJ1-2	.	CASSLGRWSGYTF	TGTGCCAGCAGTTTGGGTCGGTGGAGCGGCTACACCTTC
TRBV5-1	TRBD2	TRBJ2-2	few	CASSLGLPNTGELFF	TGCGCCAGCAGCCTGGGACTACCGAACACCGGGGAGCTGTTTTTT
TRBV5-1	TRBD1	TRBJ2-3	many	CASRLRRDRTSDTQYF	TGCGCCAGCAGACTACGCCGGGACAGGACCTCAGATACGCAGTATTTT
TRBV29-1	.	TRBJ2-2	many	CSVEHGELFF	TGCAGCGTTGAACATGGGGAGCTGTTTTTT
TRBV15	.	TRBJ2-2	.	CVTSRDPRTQVSGELFF	TGTGTCACCAGCAGAGATCCTAGGACGCAAGTTTCCGGGGAGCTGTTTTTT
TRBV5-1	.	TRBJ2-7	many	CASSLAGLAAYEQYF	TGCGCCAGCAGCTTGGCGGGCCTGGCGGCCTACGAGCAGTACTTC
TRBV20-1	.	TRBJ1-1	many	CSAPRPGMNTEAFF	TGCAGTGCACCGCGACCGGGGATGAACACTGAAGCTTTCTTT
TRBV3-1	.	TRBJ2-1	many	CASSQGEGYSYNEQFF	TGTGCCAGCAGCCAAGGAGAGGGGTATTCCTACAATGAGCAGTTCTTC
TRBV7-6	TRBD2	TRBJ2-5	many	CASSFSPTSGRETQYF	TGTGCCAGCAGCTTTTCGCCGACTAGCGGGAGGGAGACCCAGTACTTC
TRBV18	TRBD1	TRBJ1-6	few	CASTGQGAIDSPLHF	TGTGCCAGCACCGGACAGGGGGCCATTGATTCACCCCTCCACTTT
TRBV20-1	.	TRBJ1-1	many	CSARGLGISEAFF	TGCAGTGCTAGAGGACTAGGGATTTCTGAAGCTTTCTTT
TRBV9	TRBD2	TRBJ2-1	many	CASSPRTSGYNEQFF	TGTGCCAGCAGCCCTCGGACTAGCGGTTACAATGAGCAGTTCTTC
TRBV20-1	.	TRBJ2-3	many	CSATDSRDTQYF	TGCAGTGCTACAGACTCAAGAGATACGCAGTATTTT
TRBV24-1	TRBD2	TRBJ2-1	many	CATTGLAGGEQFF	TGTGCCACCACCGGACTAGCGGGGGGTGAGCAGTTCTTC
TRBV29-1	.	TRBJ2-7	many	CSVSKGSSYEQYF	TGCAGCGTTTCGAAGGGGAGCTCCTACGAGCAGTACTTC
TRBV20-1	TRBD2	TRBJ2-3	.	CTALGRTSGSKDTQYF	TGTACTGCTTTAGGGCGGACTAGCGGGAGTAAGGATACGCAGTATTTT
TRBV20-1	.	TRBJ2-7	many	CSASGSASISSYEQYF	TGCAGTGCTAGCGGTAGCGCAAGTATTTCTTCCTACGAGCAGTACTTC
TRBV5-1	.	TRBJ2-5	many	CASSPGYGPQETQYF	TGCGCCAGCAGCCCCGGGTACGGGCCTCAAGAGACCCAGTACTTC
TRBV5-1	.	TRBJ1-2	many	CASSLDGSGYTF	TGCGCCAGCAGCTTAGATGGATCCGGCTACACCTTC
TRBV7-9	TRBD1	TRBJ1-2	many	CASSPDRGQADTF	TGTGCCAGCAGCCCGGACAGGGGGCAAGCTGACACCTTC
TRBV6-5	.	TRBJ1-2	many	CASSYSGNYGYTF	TGTGCCAGCAGTTACTCCGGGAACTATGGCTACACCTTC
TRBV5-1	.	TRBJ2-5	many	CASSSGRTRVETQYF	TGCGCCAGCAGCTCAGGCCGCACTAGGGTAGAGACCCAGTACTTC
TRBV20-1	.	TRBJ1-6	many	CSARREFNSPLHF	TGCAGTGCGCGCAGGGAGTTTAATTCACCCCTCCACTTT